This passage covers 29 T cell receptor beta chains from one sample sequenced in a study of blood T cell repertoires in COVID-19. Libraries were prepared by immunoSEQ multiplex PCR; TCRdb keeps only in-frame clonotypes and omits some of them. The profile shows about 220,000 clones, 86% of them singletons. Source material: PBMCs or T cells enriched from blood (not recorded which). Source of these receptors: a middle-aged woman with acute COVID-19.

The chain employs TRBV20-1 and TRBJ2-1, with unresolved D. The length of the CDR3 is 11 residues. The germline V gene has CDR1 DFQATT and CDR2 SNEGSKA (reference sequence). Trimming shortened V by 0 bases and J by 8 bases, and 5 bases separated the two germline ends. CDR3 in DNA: TGCAGTGCTAGAGATCTCTATGAGCAGTTCTTC. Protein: CSARDLYEQFF.

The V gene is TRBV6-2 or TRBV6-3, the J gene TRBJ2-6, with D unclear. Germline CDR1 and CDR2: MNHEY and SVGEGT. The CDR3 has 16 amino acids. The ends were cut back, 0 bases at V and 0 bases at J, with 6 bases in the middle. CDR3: CASSYSRSSGANVLTF. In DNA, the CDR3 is TGTGCCAGCAGTTACTCGCGGTCCTCTGGGGCCAACGTCCTGACTTTC.

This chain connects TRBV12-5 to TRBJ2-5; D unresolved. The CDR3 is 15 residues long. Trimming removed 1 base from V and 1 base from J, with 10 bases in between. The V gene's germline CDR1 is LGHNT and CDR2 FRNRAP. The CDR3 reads CASGLEPIPQETQYF. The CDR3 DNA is TGTGCTAGTGGTTTGGAGCCCATCCCCCAAGAGACCCAGTACTTC.

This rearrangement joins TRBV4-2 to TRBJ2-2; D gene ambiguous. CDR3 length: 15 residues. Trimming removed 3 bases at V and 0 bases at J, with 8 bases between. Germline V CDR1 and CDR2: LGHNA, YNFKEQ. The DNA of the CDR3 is TGTGCCAGCAGCCATAGAGGAGCGAACACCGGGGAGCTGTTTTTT. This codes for CASSHRGANTGELFF.

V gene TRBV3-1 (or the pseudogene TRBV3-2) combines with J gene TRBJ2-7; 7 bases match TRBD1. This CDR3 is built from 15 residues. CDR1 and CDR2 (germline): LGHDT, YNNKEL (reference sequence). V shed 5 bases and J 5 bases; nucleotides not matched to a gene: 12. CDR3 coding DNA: TGTGCCAGCAGCTCCCTTCGACAGGGCGCCCACGAGCAGTACTTC. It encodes CASSSLRQGAHEQYF.

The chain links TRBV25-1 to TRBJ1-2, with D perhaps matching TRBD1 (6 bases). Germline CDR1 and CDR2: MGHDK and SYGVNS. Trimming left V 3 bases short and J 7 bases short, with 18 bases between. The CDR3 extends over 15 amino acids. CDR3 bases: TGTGCCAGCAGTGAGGTCTGGGACACCCTCTCTGGCTACACCTTC. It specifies CASSEVWDTLSGYTF.

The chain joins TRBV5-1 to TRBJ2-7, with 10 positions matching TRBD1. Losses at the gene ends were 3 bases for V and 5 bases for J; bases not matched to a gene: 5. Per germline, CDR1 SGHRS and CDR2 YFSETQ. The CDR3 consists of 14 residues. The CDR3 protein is CASSSGTGADEQYF. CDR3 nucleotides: TGCGCCAGCAGCTCCGGGACAGGGGCCGACGAGCAGTACTTC.

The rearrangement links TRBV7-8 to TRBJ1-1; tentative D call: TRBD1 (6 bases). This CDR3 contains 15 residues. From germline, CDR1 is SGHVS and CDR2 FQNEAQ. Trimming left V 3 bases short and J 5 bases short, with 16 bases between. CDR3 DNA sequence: TGTGCCAGCAGCTTGAACATACAGGGAAGGACTGAAGCTTTCTTT. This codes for CASSLNIQGRTEAFF.

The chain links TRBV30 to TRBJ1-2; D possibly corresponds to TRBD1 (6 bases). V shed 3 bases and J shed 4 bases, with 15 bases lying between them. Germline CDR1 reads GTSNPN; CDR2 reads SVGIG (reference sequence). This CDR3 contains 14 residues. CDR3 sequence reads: CAWRLTGTPYGYTF. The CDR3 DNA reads TGTGCCTGGAGATTAACCGGGACACCCTATGGCTACACCTTC.

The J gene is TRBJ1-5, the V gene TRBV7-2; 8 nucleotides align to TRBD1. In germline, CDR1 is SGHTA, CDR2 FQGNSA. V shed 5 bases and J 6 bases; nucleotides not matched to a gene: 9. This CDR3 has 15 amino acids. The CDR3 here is CASSLSTGDGQPQHF. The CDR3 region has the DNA TGTGCCAGCAGCCTATCGACAGGGGATGGTCAGCCCCAGCATTTT.

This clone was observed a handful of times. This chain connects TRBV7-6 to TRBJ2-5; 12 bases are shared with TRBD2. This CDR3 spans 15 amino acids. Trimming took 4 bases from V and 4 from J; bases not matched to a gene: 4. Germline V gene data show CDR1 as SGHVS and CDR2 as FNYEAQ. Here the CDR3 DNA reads TGTGCCAGCAGCTCACCGGGACTAGCGGGAGAGACCCAGTACTTC. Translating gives CASSSPGLAGETQYF.

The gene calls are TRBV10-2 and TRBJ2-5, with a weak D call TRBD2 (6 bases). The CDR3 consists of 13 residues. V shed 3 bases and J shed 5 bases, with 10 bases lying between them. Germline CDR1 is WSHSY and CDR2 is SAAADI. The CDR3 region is CASSEAGGETQYF. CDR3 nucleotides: TGCGCCAGCAGTGAAGCTGGGGGGGAGACCCAGTACTTC.

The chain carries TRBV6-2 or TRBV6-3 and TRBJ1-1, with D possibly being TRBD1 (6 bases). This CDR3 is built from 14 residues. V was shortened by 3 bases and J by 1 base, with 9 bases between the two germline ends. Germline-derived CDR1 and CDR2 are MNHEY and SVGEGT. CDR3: CASSYRGANTEAFF. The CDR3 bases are TGTGCCAGCAGTTATCGGGGGGCGAACACTGAAGCTTTCTTT.

CDR3 sequence: CAISEGQGNSPLHF. For the CDR3, the DNA is TGTGCCATCAGTGAGGGACAGGGTAATTCACCCCTCCACTTT. The chain recombines TRBV10-3 with TRBJ1-6; 8 nucleotides match TRBD1. The CDR3 has 14 residues. Trimming removed 2 bases from V and 6 bases from J; junction bases left unmatched: 0. The germline gives CDR1 ENHRY, CDR2 SYGVKD.

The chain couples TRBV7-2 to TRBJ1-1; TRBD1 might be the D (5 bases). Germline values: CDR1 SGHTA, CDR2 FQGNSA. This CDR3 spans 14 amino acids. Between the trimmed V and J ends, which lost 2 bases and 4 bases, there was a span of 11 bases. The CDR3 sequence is CASSLWTLPTEAFF. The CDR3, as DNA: TGTGCCAGCAGCTTATGGACACTTCCCACTGAAGCTTTCTTT. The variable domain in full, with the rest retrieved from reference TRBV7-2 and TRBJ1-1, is GAGVSQSPSNKVTEKGKDVELRCDPISGHTALYWYRQSLGQGLEFLIYFQGNSAPDKSGLPSDRFSAERTGGSVSTLTIQRTQQEDSAVYLCASSLWTLPTEAFFGQGTRLTVV.

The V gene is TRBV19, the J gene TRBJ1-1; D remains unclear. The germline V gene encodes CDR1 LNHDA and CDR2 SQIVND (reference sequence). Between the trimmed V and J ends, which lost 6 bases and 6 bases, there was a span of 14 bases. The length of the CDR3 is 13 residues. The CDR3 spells CASRLNGRPEAFF. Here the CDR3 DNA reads TGTGCCAGTAGGTTAAACGGTCGTCCTGAAGCTTTCTTT.

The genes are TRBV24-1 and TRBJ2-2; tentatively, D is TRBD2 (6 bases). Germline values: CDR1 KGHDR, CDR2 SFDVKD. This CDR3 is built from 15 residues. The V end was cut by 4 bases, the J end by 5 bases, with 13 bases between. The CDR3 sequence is CATSEAGGVTGELFF. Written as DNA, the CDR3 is TGTGCCACCAGTGAAGCCGGGGGAGTAACCGGGGAGCTGTTTTTT.

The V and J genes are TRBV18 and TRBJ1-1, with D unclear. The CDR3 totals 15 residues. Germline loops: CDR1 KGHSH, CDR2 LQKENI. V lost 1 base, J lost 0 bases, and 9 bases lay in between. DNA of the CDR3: TGTGCCAGCTCACCACGGAGGGCCATGAACACTGAAGCTTTCTTT. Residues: CASSPRRAMNTEAFF.

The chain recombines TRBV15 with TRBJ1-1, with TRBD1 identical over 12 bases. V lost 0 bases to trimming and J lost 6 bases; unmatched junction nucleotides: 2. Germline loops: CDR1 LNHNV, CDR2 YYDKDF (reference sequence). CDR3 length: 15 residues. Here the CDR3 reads CATSRDRDRGPEAFF. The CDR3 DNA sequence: TGTGCCACCAGCAGAGATCGGGACAGGGGGCCTGAAGCTTTCTTT.

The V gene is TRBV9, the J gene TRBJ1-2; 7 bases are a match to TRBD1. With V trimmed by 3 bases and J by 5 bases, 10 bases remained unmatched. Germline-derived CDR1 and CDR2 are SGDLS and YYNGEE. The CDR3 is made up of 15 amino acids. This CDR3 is CASSDPLGQVYGYTF. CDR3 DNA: TGTGCCAGCAGCGACCCTCTCGGACAGGTATATGGCTACACCTTC.

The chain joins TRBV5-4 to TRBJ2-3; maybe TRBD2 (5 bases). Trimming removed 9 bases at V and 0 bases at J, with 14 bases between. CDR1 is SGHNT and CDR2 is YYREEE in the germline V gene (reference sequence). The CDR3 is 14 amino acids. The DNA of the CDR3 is TGTGCCACCCGGACTGTTTTTAGCACAGATACGCAGTATTTT. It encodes CATRTVFSTDTQYF.

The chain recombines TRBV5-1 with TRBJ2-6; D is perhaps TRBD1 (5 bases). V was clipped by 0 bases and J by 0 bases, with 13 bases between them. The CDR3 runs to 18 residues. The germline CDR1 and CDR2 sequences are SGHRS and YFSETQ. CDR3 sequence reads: CASSLGQGWSSGANVLTF. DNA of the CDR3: TGCGCCAGCAGCTTGGGGCAGGGATGGTCCTCTGGGGCCAACGTCCTGACTTTC.

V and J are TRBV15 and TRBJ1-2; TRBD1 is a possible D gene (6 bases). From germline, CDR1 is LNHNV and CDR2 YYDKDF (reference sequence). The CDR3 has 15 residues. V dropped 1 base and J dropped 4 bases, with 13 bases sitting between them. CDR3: CATSRAGVPRYGYTF. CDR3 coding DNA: TGTGCCACCAGCAGAGCAGGGGTTCCCCGCTATGGCTACACCTTC.

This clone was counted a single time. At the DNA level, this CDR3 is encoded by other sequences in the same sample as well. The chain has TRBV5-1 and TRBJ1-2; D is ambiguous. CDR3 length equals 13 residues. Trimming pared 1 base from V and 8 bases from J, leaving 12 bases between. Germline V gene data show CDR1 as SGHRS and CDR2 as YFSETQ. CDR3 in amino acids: CASSLSPDYGYTF. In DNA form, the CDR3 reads TGCGCCAGCAGCTTGTCTCCAGATTACGGCTACACCTTC.

CDR3 sequence reads: CASSVADTQYF. For the CDR3, the DNA is TGTGCCAGCAGCGTAGCGGATACGCAGTATTTT. The chain carries TRBV9 and TRBJ2-3, with D unclear. The CDR3 extends over 11 amino acids. V lost 0 bases, J lost 6 bases, and 2 bases lay in between. Looked up from germline, CDR1 is SGDLS and CDR2 is YYNGEE. Supplemented by reference TRBV9 and TRBJ2-3, the full variable domain reads DSGVTQTPKHLITATGQRVTLRCSPRSGDLSVYWYQQSLDQGLQFLIQYYNGEERAKGNILERFSAQQFPDLHSELNLSSLELGDSALYFCASSVADTQYFGPGTRLTVL.

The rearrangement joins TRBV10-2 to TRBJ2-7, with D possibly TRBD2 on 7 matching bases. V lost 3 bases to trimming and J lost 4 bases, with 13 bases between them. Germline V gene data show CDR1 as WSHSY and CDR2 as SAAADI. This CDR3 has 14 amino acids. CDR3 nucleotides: TGCGCCAGCAGTGATGGAGGGGGGGGGTACGAGCAGTACGTC. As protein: CASSDGGGGYEQYV.

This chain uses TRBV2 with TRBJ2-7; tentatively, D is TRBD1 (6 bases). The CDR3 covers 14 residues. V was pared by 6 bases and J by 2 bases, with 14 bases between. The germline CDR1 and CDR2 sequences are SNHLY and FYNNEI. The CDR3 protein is CASSVGHLPYEQYV. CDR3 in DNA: TGTGCCAGCAGCGTGGGACACTTGCCCTACGAGCAGTACGTC.

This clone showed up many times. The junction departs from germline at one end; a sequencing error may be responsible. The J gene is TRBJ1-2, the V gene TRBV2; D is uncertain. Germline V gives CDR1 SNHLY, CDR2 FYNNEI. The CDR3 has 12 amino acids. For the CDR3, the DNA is TGTGCCACCGCCCCCGTTCAGGCCGGGAGCTCCTTC. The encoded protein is CATAPVQAGSSF. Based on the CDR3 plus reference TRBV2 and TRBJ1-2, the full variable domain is EPEVTQTPSHQVTQMGQEVILRCVPISNHLYFYWYRQILGQKVEFLVSFYNNEISEKSEIFDDQFSVERPDGSNFTLKIRSTKLEDSAMYFCATAPVQAGSSFGSGTRLTVV.

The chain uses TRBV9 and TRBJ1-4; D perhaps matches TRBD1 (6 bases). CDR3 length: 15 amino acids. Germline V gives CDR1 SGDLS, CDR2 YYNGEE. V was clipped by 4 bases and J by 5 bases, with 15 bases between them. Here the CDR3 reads CASSTTGRPNEKLFF. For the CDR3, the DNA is TGTGCCAGCAGCACCACAGGGAGACCGAATGAAAAACTGTTTTTT.